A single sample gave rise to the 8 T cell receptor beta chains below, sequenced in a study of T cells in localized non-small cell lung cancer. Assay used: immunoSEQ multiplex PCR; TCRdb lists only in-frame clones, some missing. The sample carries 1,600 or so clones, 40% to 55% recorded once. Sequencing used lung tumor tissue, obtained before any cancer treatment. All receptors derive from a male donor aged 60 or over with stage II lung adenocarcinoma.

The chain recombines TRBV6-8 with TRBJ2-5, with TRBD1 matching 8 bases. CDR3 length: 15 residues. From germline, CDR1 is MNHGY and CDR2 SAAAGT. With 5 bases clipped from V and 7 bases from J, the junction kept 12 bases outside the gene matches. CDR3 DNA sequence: TGTGCCAGCAGTCCATCAACGACAGGGGCCGGGACCCAGTACTTC. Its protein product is CASSPSTTGAGTQYF.

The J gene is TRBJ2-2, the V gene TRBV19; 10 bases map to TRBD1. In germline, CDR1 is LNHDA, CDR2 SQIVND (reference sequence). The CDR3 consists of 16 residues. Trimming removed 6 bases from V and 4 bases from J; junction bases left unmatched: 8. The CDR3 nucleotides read TGTGCCAGTAGACGGGGGGGACAGGGGTCCACCGGGGAGCTGTTTTTT. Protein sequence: CASRRGGQGSTGELFF.

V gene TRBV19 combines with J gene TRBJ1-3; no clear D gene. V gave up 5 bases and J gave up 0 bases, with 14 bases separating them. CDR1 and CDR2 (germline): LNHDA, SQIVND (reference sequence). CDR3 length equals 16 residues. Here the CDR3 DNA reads TGTGCCAGTAGTGGGTTAGGGTACGGCTCTGGAAACACCATATATTTT. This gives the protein CASSGLGYGSGNTIYF.

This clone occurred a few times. The CDR3 spells CASSHLGLAGPYEQYF. For the CDR3, the DNA is TGCGCCAGCAGCCACCTCGGACTAGCGGGGCCCTACGAGCAGTACTTC. This chain connects TRBV1 to TRBJ2-7; no check of the table's D call, TRBD2, against the DNA was made. TRBV1 is described as a pseudogene. The CDR3 covers 16 residues.

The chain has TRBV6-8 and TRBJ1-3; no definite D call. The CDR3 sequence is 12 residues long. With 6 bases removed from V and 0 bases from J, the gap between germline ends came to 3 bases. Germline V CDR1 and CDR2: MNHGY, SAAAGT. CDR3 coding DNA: TGTGCCAGCAGACACTCTGGAAACACCATATATTTT. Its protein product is CASRHSGNTIYF.

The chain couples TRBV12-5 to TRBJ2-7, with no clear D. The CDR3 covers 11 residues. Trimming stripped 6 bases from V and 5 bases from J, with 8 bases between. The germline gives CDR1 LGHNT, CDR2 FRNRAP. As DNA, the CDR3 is TGTGCTAGTGGCCTAGGGCACGAGCAGTACTTC. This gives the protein CASGLGHEQYF.

The CDR3 DNA reads TGTGCCAGCTCACCACCAGGAGGCCAGCTTGGCTACACCTTC. As protein: CASSPPGGQLGYTF. The chain employs TRBV18 and TRBJ1-2; D not resolved. Germline V lookup: CDR1 KGHSH, CDR2 LQKENI. V dropped 0 bases and J dropped 7 bases, with 12 bases sitting between them. The CDR3 runs 14 residues.

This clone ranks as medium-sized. The CDR3 DNA follows: TGTGCCAGCAGCTTAAACAGAAAGAACACTGAAGCTTTCTTT. Translating gives CASSLNRKNTEAFF. The chain employs TRBV11-3 and TRBJ1-1; D unclear. Per germline, CDR1 SGHNT and CDR2 YENEEA. The V gene lost 2 bases and the J gene lost 1 base, with 8 bases spanning the gap. This CDR3 has 14 residues.